The rows below give T cell receptor beta chains drawn from one sample of a study of shared clonotypes between healthy human individuals. Here immunoSEQ multiplex PCR was the method, and the copy in TCRdb shows in-frame clones only, minus some. The sample shows fewer than 600,000 clones, 70% to 80% of them seen only once. Sequencing was carried out using PBMCs. The receptor source for this set is a woman aged 40 to 55 in good health. Some clones in this sample may be carry-over from other donors' samples. Both conserved end residues are part of each CDR3. Each record gives: J gene, V gene, D gene, clone size, CDR3 protein, CDR3 DNA. A D gene is named only where the DNA matches it firmly. Only some rows state a clone size, as once, few, many or a class for expanded clones.

J: TRBJ1-1
V: TRBV7-2
D: -
size: -
CDR3: CASSLAAGGGEAFF
DNA: TGTGCCAGCAGCTTAGCTGCGGGAGGGGGTGAAGCTTTCTTT

J: TRBJ1-3
V: TRBV18
D: -
size: few
CDR3: CASSPPQGGTGNTIYF
DNA: TGTGCCAGCTCACCACCGCAGGGAGGGACTGGAAACACCATATATTTT

J: TRBJ1-2
V: TRBV7-9
D: TRBD1
size: few
CDR3: CASSLGTGFGYTF
DNA: TGTGCCAGCAGCTTAGGGACAGGCTTTGGCTACACCTTC

J: TRBJ2-3
V: TRBV6-5
D: TRBD2
size: -
CDR3: CASSREGPTDTQYF
DNA: TGTGCCAGCAGTCGGGAGGGCCCCACAGATACGCAGTATTTT

J: TRBJ2-7
V: TRBV4-1
D: -
size: -
CDR3: CASSARGTRGEQYF
DNA: TGCGCCAGCAGCGCACGCGGGACCCGTGGCGAGCAGTACTTC

J: TRBJ2-7
V: TRBV28
D: TRBD2
size: -
CDR3: CASMESGLAGVTYF
DNA: TGTGCCAGCATGGAGTCTGGACTAGCGGGCGTAACGTACTTC

J: TRBJ2-5
V: TRBV2
D: -
size: -
CDR3: CASMRETQYF
DNA: TGTGCCAGCATGAGGGAGACCCAGTACTTC

J: TRBJ2-5
V: TRBV4-1
D: -
size: -
CDR3: CASSPLGQNTQYF
DNA: TGCGCCAGCAGCCCCCTAGGGCAGAATACCCAGTACTTC

J: TRBJ2-3
V: TRBV18
D: TRBD1
size: -
CDR3: CASSPRTGGSTDTQYF
DNA: TGTGCCAGCTCACCGCGGACAGGGGGCTCAACAGATACGCAGTATTTT

J: TRBJ2-3
V: TRBV7-9
D: -
size: -
CDR3: CASSPVIRGDTQYF
DNA: TGTGCCAGCAGCCCCGTGATCCGTGGGGATACGCAGTATTTT

J: TRBJ2-7
V: TRBV9
D: -
size: -
CDR3: CASSVDHSSYEQYF
DNA: TGTGCCAGCAGCGTAGATCACTCCTCCTACGAGCAGTACTTC

J: TRBJ2-5
V: TRBV4-1
D: -
size: -
CDR3: CASSINSGETQYF
DNA: TGCGCCAGCAGCATAAACTCGGGAGAGACCCAGTACTTC

J: TRBJ2-1
V: TRBV7-9
D: -
size: -
CDR3: CASSLQASPYNEQFF
DNA: TGTGCCAGCAGCTTGCAAGCGAGTCCTTACAATGAGCAGTTCTTC

J: TRBJ2-1
V: TRBV28
D: -
size: -
CDR3: CASSPPPIRPNNEQFF
DNA: TGTGCCAGCAGTCCCCCCCCGATCCGCCCTAACAATGAGCAGTTCTTC

J: TRBJ2-3
V: TRBV2
D: -
size: once
CDR3: CASSRTNTDTQYF
DNA: TGTGCCAGCAGCCGGACTAACACAGATACGCAGTATTTT